This TCR beta chain appears in the sequencing data of a study of vaccination effects on CD4 cells after COVID-19. Antigen-specific CD4+ T cells expanded by the ViraFEST assay with viral peptide pools were then sequenced. Isolation of CD4+ T cells took place after 10 days of culture. Vaccinees lacked prior SARS-CoV-2 infection and tested negative for nucleocapsid antibodies. The repertoire was sequenced with immunoSEQ multiplex PCR; TCRdb's copy has only in-frame clones and lacks some. The repertoire holds 55,000 or so clones, with under 75% as singletons. As for this clone: Its matching antigen is unknown.

Broader study findings: The study got few convalescent patients and did not collect any early post-infection timepoints. Late post-vaccination samples showed marked contraction of infection- and vaccine-induced clones.

This CDR3 spans 15 amino acids. CDR1 and CDR2 (germline): MNHEY, SVGEGT. V was pared by 5 bases and J by 6 bases, with 17 bases between. This chain joins TRBV6-2 or TRBV6-3 and TRBJ2-4, with D perhaps TRBD1 (6 bases). The sample in question was CD4+ T cells from PBMCs cultured with SARS-CoV-2 spike peptides, obtained before COVID-19 vaccination. This sequence was found in a human donor who received a COVID-19 vaccine. CDR3 sequence: CASSPPGGRRNIQYF. The CDR3 DNA reads TGTGCCAGCAGTCCCCCTGGGGGCAGACGAAACATTCAGTACTTC.